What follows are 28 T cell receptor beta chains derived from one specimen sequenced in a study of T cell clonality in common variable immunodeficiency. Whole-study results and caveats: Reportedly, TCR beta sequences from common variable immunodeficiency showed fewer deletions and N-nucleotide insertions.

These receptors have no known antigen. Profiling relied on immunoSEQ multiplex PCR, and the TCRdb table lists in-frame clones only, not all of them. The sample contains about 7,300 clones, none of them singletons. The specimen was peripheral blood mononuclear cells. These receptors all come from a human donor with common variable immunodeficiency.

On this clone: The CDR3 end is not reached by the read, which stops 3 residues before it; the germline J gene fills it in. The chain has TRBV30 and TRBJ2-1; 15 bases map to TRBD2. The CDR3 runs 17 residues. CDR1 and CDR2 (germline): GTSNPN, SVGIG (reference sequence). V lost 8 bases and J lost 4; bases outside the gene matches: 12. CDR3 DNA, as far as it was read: TGTGCCCTCCAAACCGGGACTAGCGGGAGGCGATACAATGAG. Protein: CALQTGTSGRRYNE. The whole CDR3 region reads CALQTGTSGRRYNEQFF. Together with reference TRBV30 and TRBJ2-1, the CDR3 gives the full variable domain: SQTIHQWPATLVQPVGSPLSLECTVEGTSNPNLYWYRQAAGRGLQLLFYSVGIGQISSEVPQNLSASRPQDRQFILSSKKLLLSDSGFYLCALQTGTSGRRYNEQFFGPGTRLTVL.

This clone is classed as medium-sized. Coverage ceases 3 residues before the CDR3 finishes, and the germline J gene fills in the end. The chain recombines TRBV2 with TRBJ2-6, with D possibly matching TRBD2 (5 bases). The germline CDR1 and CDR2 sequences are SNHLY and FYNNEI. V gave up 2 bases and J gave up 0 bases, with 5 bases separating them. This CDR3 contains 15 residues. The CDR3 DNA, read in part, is TGTGCCAGCAGTGAACGGGGCTCTGGGGCCAACGTC. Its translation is CASSERGSGANV. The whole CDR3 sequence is CASSERGSGANVLTF. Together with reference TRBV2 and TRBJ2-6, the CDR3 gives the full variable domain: EPEVTQTPSHQVTQMGQEVILRCVPISNHLYFYWYRQILGQKVEFLVSFYNNEISEKSEIFDDQFSVERPDGSNFTLKIRSTKLEDSAMYFCASSERGSGANVLTFGAGSRLTVL.

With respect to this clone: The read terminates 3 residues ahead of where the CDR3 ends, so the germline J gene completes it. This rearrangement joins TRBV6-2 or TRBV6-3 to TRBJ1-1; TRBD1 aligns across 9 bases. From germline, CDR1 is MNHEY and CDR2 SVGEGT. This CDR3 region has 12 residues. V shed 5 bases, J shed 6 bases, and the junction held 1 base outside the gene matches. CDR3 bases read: TGTGCCAGCAGTGGGACAGGGTCTGAA. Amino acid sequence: CASSGTGSE. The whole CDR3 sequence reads CASSGTGSEAFF.

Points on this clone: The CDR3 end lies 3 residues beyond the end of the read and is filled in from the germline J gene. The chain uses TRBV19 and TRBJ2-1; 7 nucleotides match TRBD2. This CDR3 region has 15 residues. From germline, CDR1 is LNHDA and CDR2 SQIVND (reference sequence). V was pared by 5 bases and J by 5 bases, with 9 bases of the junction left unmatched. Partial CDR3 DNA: TGTGCCAGTAGTCAATTTGCGGGAGTGGACAATGAG. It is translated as CASSQFAGVDNE. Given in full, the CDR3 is CASSQFAGVDNEQFF.

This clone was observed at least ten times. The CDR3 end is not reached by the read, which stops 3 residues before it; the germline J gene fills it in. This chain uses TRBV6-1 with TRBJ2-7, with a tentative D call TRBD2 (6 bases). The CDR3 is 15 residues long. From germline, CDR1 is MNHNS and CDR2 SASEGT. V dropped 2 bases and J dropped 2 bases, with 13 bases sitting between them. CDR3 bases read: TGTGCCAGCAGTGAATCGGGGACGGGGGCCTACGAG. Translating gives CASSESGTGAYE. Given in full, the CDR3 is CASSESGTGAYEQYF.

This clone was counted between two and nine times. The CDR3 loop is CASSFGTSGSYEQYF. The DNA read from the CDR3 is TGTGCCAGCAGCTTCGGGACTAGCGGCTCCTACGAG. The rearrangement uses TRBV7-6 and TRBJ2-7; TRBD2 matches 11 bases. The read stops 3 residues short of the end of the CDR3; the missing end is completed from the germline J gene. From germline, CDR1 is SGHVS and CDR2 FNYEAQ. The junction had 1 base not matched to a gene; V was cut back by 3 bases and J by 0 bases. The CDR3 runs 15 residues. Filled out from reference TRBV7-6 and TRBJ2-7, the complete variable domain reads GAGVSQSPRYKVTKRGQDVALRCDPISGHVSLYWYRQALGQGPEFLTYFNYEAQQDKSGLPNDRFSAERPEGSISTLTIQRTEQRDSAMYRCASSFGTSGSYEQYFGPGTRLTVT.

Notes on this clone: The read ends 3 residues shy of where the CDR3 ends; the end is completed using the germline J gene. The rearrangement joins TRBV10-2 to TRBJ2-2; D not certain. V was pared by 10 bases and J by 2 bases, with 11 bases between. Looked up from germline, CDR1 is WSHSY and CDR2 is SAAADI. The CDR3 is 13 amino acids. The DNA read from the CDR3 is TGCGCCATCCGGCAGGCCAACACCGGGGAG. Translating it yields CAIRQANTGE. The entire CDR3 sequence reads CAIRQANTGELFF.

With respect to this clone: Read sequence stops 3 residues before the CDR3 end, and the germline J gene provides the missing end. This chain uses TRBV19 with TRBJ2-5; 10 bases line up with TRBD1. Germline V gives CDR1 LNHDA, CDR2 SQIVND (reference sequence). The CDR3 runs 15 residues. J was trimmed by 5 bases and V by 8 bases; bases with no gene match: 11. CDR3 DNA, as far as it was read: TGTGCCAGTTACCCTCCGGGACAGGGGTGGGAGACC. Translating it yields CASYPPGQGWET. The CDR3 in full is CASYPPGQGWETQYF. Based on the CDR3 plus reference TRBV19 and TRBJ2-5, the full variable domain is DGGITQSPKYLFRKEGQNVTLSCEQNLNHDAMYWYRQDPGQGLRLIYYSQIVNDFQKGDIAEGYSVSREKKESFPLTVTSAQKNPTAFYLCASYPPGQGWETQYFGPGTRLLVL.

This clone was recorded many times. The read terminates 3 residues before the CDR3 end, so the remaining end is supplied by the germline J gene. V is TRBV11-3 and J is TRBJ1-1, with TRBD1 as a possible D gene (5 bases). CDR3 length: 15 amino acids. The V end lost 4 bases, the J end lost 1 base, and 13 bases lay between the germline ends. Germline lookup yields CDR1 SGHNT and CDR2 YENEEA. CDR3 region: CASSSMGQGNTEAFF. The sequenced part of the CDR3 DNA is TGTGCCAGCAGCTCGATGGGGCAGGGGAACACTGAA.

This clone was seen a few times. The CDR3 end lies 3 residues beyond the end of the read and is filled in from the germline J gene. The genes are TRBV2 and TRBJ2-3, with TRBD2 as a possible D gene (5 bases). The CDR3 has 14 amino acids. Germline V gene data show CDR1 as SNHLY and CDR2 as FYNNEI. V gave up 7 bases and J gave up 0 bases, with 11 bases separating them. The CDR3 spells CASNEGPSTDTQYF. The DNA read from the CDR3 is TGTGCCAGCAACGAGGGTCCTAGCACAGATACG.

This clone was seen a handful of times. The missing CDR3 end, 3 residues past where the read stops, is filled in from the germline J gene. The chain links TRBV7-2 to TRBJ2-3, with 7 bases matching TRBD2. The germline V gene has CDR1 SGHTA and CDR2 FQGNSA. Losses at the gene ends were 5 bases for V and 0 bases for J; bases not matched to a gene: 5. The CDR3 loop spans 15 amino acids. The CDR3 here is CASSPLGGSTDTQYF. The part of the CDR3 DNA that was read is TGTGCCAGCAGCCCCCTGGGGGGGAGCACAGATACG. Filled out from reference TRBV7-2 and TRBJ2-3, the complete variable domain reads GAGVSQSPSNKVTEKGKDVELRCDPISGHTALYWYRQSLGQGLEFLIYFQGNSAPDKSGLPSDRFSAERTGGSVSTLTIQRTQQEDSAVYLCASSPLGGSTDTQYFGPGTRLTVL.

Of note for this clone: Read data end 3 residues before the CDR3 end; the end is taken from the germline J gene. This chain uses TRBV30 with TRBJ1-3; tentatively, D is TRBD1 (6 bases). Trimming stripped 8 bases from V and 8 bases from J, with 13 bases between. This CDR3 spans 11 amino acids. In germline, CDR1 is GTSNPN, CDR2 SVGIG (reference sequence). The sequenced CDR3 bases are TGTGCCGGAAAACAGGGATACACC. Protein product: CAGKQGYT. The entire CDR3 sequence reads CAGKQGYTIYF.

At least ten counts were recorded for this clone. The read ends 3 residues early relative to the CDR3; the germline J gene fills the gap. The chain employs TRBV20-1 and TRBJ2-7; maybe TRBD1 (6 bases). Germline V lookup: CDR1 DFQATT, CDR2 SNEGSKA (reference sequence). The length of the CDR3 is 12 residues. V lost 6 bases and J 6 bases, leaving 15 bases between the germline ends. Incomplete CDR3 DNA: TGCAGTGCCCCCCCCGTAGGGGGCGAG. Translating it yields CSAPPVGGE. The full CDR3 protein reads CSAPPVGGEQYF.

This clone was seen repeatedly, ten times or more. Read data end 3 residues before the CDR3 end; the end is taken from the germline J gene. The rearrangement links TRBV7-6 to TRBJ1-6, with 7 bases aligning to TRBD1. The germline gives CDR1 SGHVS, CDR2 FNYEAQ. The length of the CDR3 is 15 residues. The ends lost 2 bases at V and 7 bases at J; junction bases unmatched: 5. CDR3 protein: CASSLLQGPNSPLHF. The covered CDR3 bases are TGTGCCAGCAGCTTACTACAGGGGCCCAATTCACCC.

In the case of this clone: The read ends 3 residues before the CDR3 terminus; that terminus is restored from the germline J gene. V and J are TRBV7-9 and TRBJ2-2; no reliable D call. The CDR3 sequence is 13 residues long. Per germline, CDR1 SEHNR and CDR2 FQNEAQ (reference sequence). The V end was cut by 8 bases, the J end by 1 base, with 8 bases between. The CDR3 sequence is CASFSGNTGELFF. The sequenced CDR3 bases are TGTGCCAGCTTTTCAGGGAACACCGGGGAG.

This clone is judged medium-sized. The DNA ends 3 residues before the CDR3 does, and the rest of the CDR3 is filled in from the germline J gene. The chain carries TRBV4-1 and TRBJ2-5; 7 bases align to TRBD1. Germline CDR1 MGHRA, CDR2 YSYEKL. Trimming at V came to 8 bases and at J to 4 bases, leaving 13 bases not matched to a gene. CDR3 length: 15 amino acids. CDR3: CASLKEQGLRETQYF. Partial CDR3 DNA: TGCGCCAGCCTCAAGGAACAGGGGTTAAGAGAGACC.

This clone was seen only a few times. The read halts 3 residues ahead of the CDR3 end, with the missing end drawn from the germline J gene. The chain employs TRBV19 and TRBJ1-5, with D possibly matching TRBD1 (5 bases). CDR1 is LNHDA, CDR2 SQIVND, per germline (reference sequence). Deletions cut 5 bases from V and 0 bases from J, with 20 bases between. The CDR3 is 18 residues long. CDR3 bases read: TGTGCCAGTAGTGAGGGCCAGGGAACGCTCTATAGCAATCAGCCC. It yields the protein CASSEGQGTLYSNQP. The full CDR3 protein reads CASSEGQGTLYSNQPQHF.

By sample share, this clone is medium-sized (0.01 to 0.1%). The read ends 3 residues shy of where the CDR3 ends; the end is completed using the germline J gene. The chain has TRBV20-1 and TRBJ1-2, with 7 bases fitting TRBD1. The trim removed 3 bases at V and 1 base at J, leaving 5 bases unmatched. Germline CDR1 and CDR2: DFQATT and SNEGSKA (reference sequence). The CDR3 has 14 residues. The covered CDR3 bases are TGCAGTGCTAGTCGACAGGGAGGTAACTATGGC. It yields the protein CSASRQGGNYG. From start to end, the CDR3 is CSASRQGGNYGYTF.

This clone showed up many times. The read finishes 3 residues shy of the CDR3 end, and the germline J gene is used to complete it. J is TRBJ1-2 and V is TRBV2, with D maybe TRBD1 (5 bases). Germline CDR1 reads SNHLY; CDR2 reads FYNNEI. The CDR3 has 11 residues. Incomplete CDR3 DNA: TGTGCCAGCGGGTTGCGGGGCGGC. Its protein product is CASGLRGG. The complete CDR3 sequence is CASGLRGGYTF.

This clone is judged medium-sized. Partial CDR3 DNA: TGTGCCTGGAGTCTAACGGCTAGTAGGGAGACC. As protein: CAWSLTASRET. The whole CDR3 is CAWSLTASRETQYF. This chain connects TRBV30 to TRBJ2-5; D remains unclear. Coverage ceases 3 residues before the CDR3 finishes, and the germline J gene fills in the end. V was shortened by 2 bases and J by 5 bases, with 15 bases between the two germline ends. Germline CDR1 reads GTSNPN; CDR2 reads SVGIG (reference sequence). CDR3 length equals 14 residues.

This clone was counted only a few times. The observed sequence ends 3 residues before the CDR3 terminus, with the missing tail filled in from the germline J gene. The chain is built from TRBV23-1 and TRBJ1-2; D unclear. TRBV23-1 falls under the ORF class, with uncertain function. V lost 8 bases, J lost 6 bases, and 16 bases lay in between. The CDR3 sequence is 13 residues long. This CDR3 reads CASLGEGADGYTF. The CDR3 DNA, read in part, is TGCGCCAGCCTCGGCGAGGGCGCCGATGGC.

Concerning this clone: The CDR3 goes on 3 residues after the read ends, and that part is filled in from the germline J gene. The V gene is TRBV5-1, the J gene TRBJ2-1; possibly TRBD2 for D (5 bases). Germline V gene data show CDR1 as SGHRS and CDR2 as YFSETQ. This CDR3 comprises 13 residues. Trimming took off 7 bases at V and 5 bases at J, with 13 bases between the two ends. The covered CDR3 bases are TGCGCCAGCTCGCGGGTCGGGAACAATGAG. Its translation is CASSRVGNNE. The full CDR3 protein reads CASSRVGNNEQFF.

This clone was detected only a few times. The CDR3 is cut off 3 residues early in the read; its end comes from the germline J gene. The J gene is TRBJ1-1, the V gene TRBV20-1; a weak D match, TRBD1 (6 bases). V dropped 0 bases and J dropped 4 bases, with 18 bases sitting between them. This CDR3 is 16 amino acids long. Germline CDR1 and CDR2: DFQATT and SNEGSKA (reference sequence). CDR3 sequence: CSARDPAGGTGTEAFF. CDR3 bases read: TGCAGTGCTAGAGATCCTGCGGGGGGCACGGGCACTGAA.

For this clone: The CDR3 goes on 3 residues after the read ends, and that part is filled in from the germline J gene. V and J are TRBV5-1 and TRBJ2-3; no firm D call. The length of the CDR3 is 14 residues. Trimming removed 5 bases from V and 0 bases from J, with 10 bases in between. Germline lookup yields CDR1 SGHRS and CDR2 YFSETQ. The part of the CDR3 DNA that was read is TGCGCCAGCAGTCGCGGAACTAGCACAGATACG. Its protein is CASSRGTSTDT. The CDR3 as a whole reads CASSRGTSTDTQYF. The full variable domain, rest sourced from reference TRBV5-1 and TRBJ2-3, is KAGVTQTPRYLIKTRGQQVTLSCSPISGHRSVSWYQQTPGQGLQFLFEYFSETQRNKGNFPGRFSGRQFSNSRSEMNVSTLELGDSALYLCASSRGTSTDTQYFGPGTRLTVL.

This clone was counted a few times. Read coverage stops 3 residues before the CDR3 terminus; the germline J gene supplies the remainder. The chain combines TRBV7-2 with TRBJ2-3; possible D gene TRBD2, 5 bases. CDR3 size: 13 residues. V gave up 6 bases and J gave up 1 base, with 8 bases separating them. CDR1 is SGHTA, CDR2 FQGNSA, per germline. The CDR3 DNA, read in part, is TGTGCCAGCAGGGTCGGGGGCACAGATACG. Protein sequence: CASRVGGTDT. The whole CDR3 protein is CASRVGGTDTQYF.

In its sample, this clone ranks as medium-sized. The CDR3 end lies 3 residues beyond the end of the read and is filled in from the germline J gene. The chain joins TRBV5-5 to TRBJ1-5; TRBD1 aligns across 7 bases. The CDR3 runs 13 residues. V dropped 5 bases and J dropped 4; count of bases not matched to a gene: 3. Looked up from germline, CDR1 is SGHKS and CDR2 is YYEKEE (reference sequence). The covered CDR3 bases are TGTGCCAGCAGTACAGGGGTTAATCAGCCC. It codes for CASSTGVNQP. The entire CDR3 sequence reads CASSTGVNQPQHF.

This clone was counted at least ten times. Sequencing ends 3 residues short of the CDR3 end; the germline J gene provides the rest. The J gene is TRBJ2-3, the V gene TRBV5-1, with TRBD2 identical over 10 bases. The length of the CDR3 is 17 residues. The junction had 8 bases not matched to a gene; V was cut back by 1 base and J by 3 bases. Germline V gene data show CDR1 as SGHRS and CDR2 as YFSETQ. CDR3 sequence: CASSLFRAGGWTDTQYF. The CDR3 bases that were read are TGCGCCAGCAGCTTGTTTCGAGCGGGAGGGTGGACAGATACG.

The part of the CDR3 DNA that was read is TGCGCCAGCAGCTTTGGCGGAGCCTACGAG. Its protein is CASSFGGAYE. The whole CDR3 reads CASSFGGAYEQYF. The chain employs TRBV5-1 and TRBJ2-7; D not resolved. Read data end 3 residues before the CDR3 end; the end is taken from the germline J gene. The CDR3 is 13 amino acids. Germline values: CDR1 SGHRS, CDR2 YFSETQ. The ends were cut back, 2 bases at V and 2 bases at J, with 8 bases in the middle.